The rows below give T cell receptor beta chains drawn from one sample of a study of T cell responses to AZD1222 COVID-19 vaccine. The method was immunoSEQ multiplex PCR; TCRdb's version includes in-frame clones alone and lacks a portion of them. The sample holds about 130,000 clones; roughly nine tenths are singletons and the top ten take roughly 1.4%. Sequences were derived from peripheral blood, sampled on day 0 of AZD1222 vaccination. All receptors derive from an adult in good health. The CDR3 runs from the conserved cysteine through the conserved F or W. The order of the fields is J gene, D gene, clone size, V gene, CDR3 length, CDR3 protein, CDR3 DNA. D genes are given only for firm matches. Some rows mark clone size as missing; the rest say once, few, many or name a class of expanded clone.

>TRBJ2-7|-|-|TRBV6-4|14
CASSPWAGPYEQYF
TGTGCCAGCAGCCCGTGGGCGGGGCCCTACGAGCAGTACTTC
>TRBJ2-7|-|-|TRBV12-3/TRBV12-4|12
CASSRTSGEQYF
TGTGCCAGCAGTCGTACGTCAGGCGAGCAGTACTTC
>TRBJ2-1|TRBD2|-|TRBV7-2|15
CASSSSGLRQFEQFF
TGTGCCAGCAGCTCTTCGGGACTAAGACAATTCGAGCAGTTCTTC
>TRBJ1-3|-|-|TRBV28|14
CASQFADSGNTIYF
TGTGCCAGTCAATTCGCGGACTCTGGAAACACCATATATTTT
>TRBJ2-1|TRBD2|-|TRBV5-1|15
CASRSGLAGYNEQFF
TGCGCCAGCAGGTCGGGACTAGCGGGTTACAATGAGCAGTTCTTC
>TRBJ2-7|-|-|TRBV5-1|12
CATQGSSYEQYF
TGCGCCACCCAAGGGAGCTCCTACGAGCAGTACTTC
>TRBJ1-5|-|-|TRBV28|14
CASSLSSSNQPQHF
TGTGCCAGCAGTTTATCTTCGAGCAATCAGCCCCAGCATTTT
>TRBJ1-1|-|-|TRBV12-5|18
CASGLVRGTGAVNTEAFF
TGTGCTAGTGGTTTGGTGAGGGGGACGGGCGCGGTTAACACTGAAGCTTTCTTT
>TRBJ2-1|TRBD2|-|TRBV13|15
CASSLAGAAYNEQFF
TGTGCCAGCAGCCTGGCGGGAGCCGCCTACAATGAGCAGTTCTTC
>TRBJ2-7|-|-|TRBV7-9|15
CASNPTAAGDYEQYF
TGTGCCAGCAATCCCACGGCGGCAGGGGACTACGAGCAGTACTTC
>TRBJ1-5|-|-|TRBV19|17
CASSITIWEGVWQPQHF
TGTGCCAGTAGTATAACGATTTGGGAGGGGGTTTGGCAGCCCCAGCATTTT
>TRBJ1-2|TRBD1|-|TRBV11-2|17
CASSLDGVTGSLYGYTF
TGTGCCAGCAGCTTAGATGGGGTGACAGGGTCCCTCTATGGCTACACCTTC
>TRBJ1-4|-|-|TRBV15|16
CATSRDEGMGGEKLFF
TGTGCCACCAGCAGAGATGAGGGGATGGGGGGGGAAAAACTGTTTTTT
>TRBJ2-6|-|-|TRBV5-1|17
CASSLVGDTSGANVLTF
TGCGCCAGCAGCTTGGTCGGGGACACCTCTGGGGCCAACGTCCTGACTTTC
>TRBJ2-7|-|-|TRBV6-2/TRBV6-3|16
CASSRPPLPTFYEQYF
TGTGCCAGCAGTCGCCCGCCCTTACCAACCTTCTACGAGCAGTACTTC
>TRBJ1-1|TRBD1|-|TRBV5-4|15
CASSPVTGARTEAFF
TGTGCCAGCAGCCCGGTGACAGGGGCTAGGACTGAAGCTTTCTTT
>TRBJ2-1|-|few|TRBV28|18
CASSFPSEPVFSYNEQFF
TGTGCCAGCAGTTTTCCCAGCGAGCCGGTATTTTCCTACAATGAGCAGTTCTTC
>TRBJ2-7|-|-|TRBV27|15
CASSSTGLGAYEQYF
TGTGCCAGCAGTTCAACAGGGTTGGGTGCGTACGAGCAGTACTTC
>TRBJ2-1|-|once|TRBV21-1|15
CASSPSKSGYNEQFF
TGTGCCAGCAGCCCATCGAAGTCTGGATACAATGAGCAGTTCTTC
>TRBJ2-2|TRBD2|-|TRBV2|14
CATQAGVGTGELFF
TGTGCCACACAAGCGGGAGTTGGGACCGGGGAGCTGTTTTTT
>TRBJ2-1|-|-|TRBV20-1|9
CSPRDEQFF
TGCAGTCCCCGGGATGAGCAGTTCTTC
>TRBJ2-3|-|-|TRBV9|15
CASSAPPGGTDTQYF
TGTGCCAGCAGCGCCCCTCCAGGGGGCACAGATACGCAGTATTTT
>TRBJ1-1|-|-|TRBV18|13
CASLVGVSTEAFF
TGTGCCAGCTTGGTTGGAGTATCCACTGAAGCTTTCTTT
>TRBJ2-7|-|-|TRBV6-1|17
CASSERVLGGVSYEQYF
TGTGCCAGCAGTGAAAGGGTTTTGGGGGGAGTCTCCTACGAGCAGTACTTC
>TRBJ1-6|TRBD1|-|TRBV19|16
CASSTGEGTGWSPLHF
TGTGCCAGTAGTACGGGAGAGGGGACAGGTTGGTCACCCCTCCACTTT
>TRBJ1-4|-|-|TRBV19|20
CASRRPPDRQVGSTNEKLFF
TGTGCCAGTAGACGTCCACCCGATAGACAGGTAGGATCAACTAATGAAAAACTGTTTTTT
>TRBJ1-1|-|-|TRBV28|14
CASRELRDDRWGFF
TGTGCCAGCAGAGAATTGCGGGACGACCGTTGGGGGTTCTTT
>TRBJ1-4|-|-|TRBV5-1|16
CASSLAGAGEGEKLFF
TGCGCCAGCAGCTTGGCCGGGGCAGGGGAGGGCGAAAAACTGTTTTTT
>TRBJ1-2|-|once|TRBV28|12
CASSWVTYGYTF
TGTGCCAGCAGTTGGGTTACCTATGGCTACACCTTC
>TRBJ1-1|TRBD1|-|TRBV19|13
CASGQGINTEAFF
TGTGCCAGTGGACAGGGAATAAACACTGAAGCTTTCTTT
>TRBJ2-7|TRBD1|-|TRBV7-2|14
CASSYRQGSYEQYF
TGTGCCAGCAGCTACAGACAGGGCTCCTACGAGCAGTACTTC
>TRBJ2-1|-|-|TRBV27|20
CASSLSSWRGGGGSYNEQFF
TGTGCCAGCAGTTTATCGAGCTGGCGAGGGGGTGGGGGTTCCTACAATGAGCAGTTCTTC
>TRBJ2-7|-|-|TRBV4-1|14
CASSQAMRGYEQYF
TGCGCCAGCAGCCAAGCGATGAGAGGCTACGAGCAGTACTTC
>TRBJ2-2|-|-|TRBV5-4|13
CASLGKETGELFF
TGTGCCAGCCTCGGGAAGGAGACCGGGGAGCTGTTTTTT
>TRBJ1-2|-|once|TRBV6-5|14
CASSYSIQEGGYTF
TGTGCCAGCAGTTACTCGATACAGGAGGGGGGCTACACCTTC
>TRBJ2-5|TRBD2|-|TRBV9|14
CASSVGREEETQYF
TGTGCCAGCAGCGTAGGGCGGGAGGAGGAGACCCAGTACTTC
>TRBJ2-7|-|-|TRBV29-1|12
CSVLKSSYEQYF
TGCAGCGTACTAAAGAGCTCCTACGAGCAGTACTTC
>TRBJ2-3|-|-|TRBV7-2|15
CASSLDPQGTDTQYF
TGTGCCAGCAGCTTAGACCCACAGGGCACAGATACGCAGTATTTT
>TRBJ2-5|-|-|TRBV27|15
CASSPSVPRSQTQYF
TGTGCCAGCAGTCCATCGGTCCCGCGATCCCAGACCCAGTACTTC
>TRBJ2-3|-|-|TRBV5-1|16
CASSLDRLLSTDTQYF
TGCGCCAGCAGCTTGGACAGACTCCTGAGCACAGATACGCAGTATTTT
>TRBJ2-3|-|-|TRBV28|17
CASSRLGHPGRADTQYF
TGTGCCAGCAGTCGGCTCGGACACCCGGGAAGGGCAGATACGCAGTATTTT
>TRBJ2-1|TRBD2|once|TRBV11-3|15
CASSLSLADNNEQFF
TGTGCCAGCAGCCTCTCCCTAGCGGATAACAATGAGCAGTTCTTC
>TRBJ2-3|-|-|TRBV28|16
CASSNQGNEDTDTQYF
TGTGCCAGCAGTAATCAGGGTAACGAGGACACAGATACGCAGTATTTT
>TRBJ1-1|TRBD1|-|TRBV5-1|14
CASSLTGVGTEAFF
TGCGCCAGCAGCCTTACAGGGGTGGGCACTGAAGCTTTCTTT
>TRBJ2-2|TRBD1|-|TRBV27|14
CASSWGTGTGELFF
TGTGCCAGCAGTTGGGGGACAGGCACCGGGGAGCTGTTTTTT
>TRBJ2-5|-|-|TRBV24-1|12
CATVGVAETQYF
TGTGCCACCGTCGGGGTAGCGGAGACCCAGTACTTC
>TRBJ2-7|-|few|TRBV19|12
CASSGVLYEQYF
TGTGCCAGTAGCGGGGTCCTCTACGAGCAGTACTTC
>TRBJ2-1|TRBD2|-|TRBV7-9|13
CASSGTSGDEQFF
TGTGCCAGCAGCGGGACTAGCGGCGATGAGCAGTTCTTC
>TRBJ1-5|-|few|TRBV19|15
CASTPDWAANQPQHF
TGTGCCAGTACCCCAGATTGGGCGGCTAATCAGCCCCAGCATTTT
>TRBJ1-2|-|-|TRBV28|12
CASRWDPYGYTF
TGTGCCAGCAGGTGGGACCCCTATGGCTACACCTTC
>TRBJ2-7|TRBD2|-|TRBV5-5|17
CASSLTRGRPLSYEQYF
TGTGCCAGCAGCTTGACTCGCGGGAGGCCCCTCTCCTACGAGCAGTACTTC
>TRBJ1-1|TRBD1|-|TRBV5-1|14
CASSLGQGITEAFF
TGCGCCAGCAGCTTGGGACAGGGGATCACTGAAGCTTTCTTT
>TRBJ1-1|-|-|TRBV5-4|15
CASSFPGIGRTEAFF
TGTGCCAGCAGCTTTCCGGGGATCGGAAGGACTGAAGCTTTCTTT
>TRBJ2-7|TRBD2|-|TRBV11-2|16
CASSLDQAGGSYEQYF
TGTGCCAGCAGCTTAGATCAGGCGGGAGGCTCCTACGAGCAGTACTTC
>TRBJ2-2|-|-|TRBV9|13
CASTVLNTGELFF
TGTGCCAGCACAGTCCTGAACACCGGGGAGCTGTTTTTT
>TRBJ2-2|-|-|TRBV6-4|15
CASSASAGVGGELFF
TGTGCCAGCAGTGCCTCGGCAGGCGTAGGCGGGGAGCTGTTTTTT
>TRBJ1-6|-|-|TRBV24-1|15
CATSGGGPYNSPLHF
TGTGCCACCAGTGGGGGAGGCCCCTATAATTCACCCCTCCACTTT
>TRBJ2-3|-|-|TRBV6-4|13
CASSGDGTDTQYF
TGTGCCAGCAGTGGGGACGGCACAGATACGCAGTATTTT